What follows are 3 T cell receptor beta chains derived from one specimen sequenced in a study of cytomegalovirus exposure and HLA in healthy donors listed by TCRdb under 2017. Library creation used the immunoSEQ multiplex PCR assay. For the multiplex PCR, a mixture combining 60 forward primers for TCR Vbeta segments and 13 reverse primers for TCR Jbeta segments was used. This immuneACCESS table, as held by TCRdb, lists in-frame sequences with V and J called but not all clones. Of the missing ones, under half trace to an unresolved V gene in checked studies; the others have no known cause. In this sample the table shows 140,000 to 150,000 clones, around 78% of which occur a single time. Of the sample, under 3% is held by the ten largest clones. The sequenced sample consisted of PBMCs. The receptors come from a man in his forties in good health and CMV-seropositive.

This chain joins TRBV7-9 and TRBJ2-7; D may be TRBD2 (6 bases). Germline CDR1 reads SEHNR; CDR2 reads FQNEAQ (reference sequence). The V and J ends lost 11 bases and 5 bases respectively, with 19 bases between them. The CDR3 has 13 amino acids. CDR3 bases: TGTGCCTTCTCGACGAAGCGGGTCGACGAGCAGTACTTC. Translated, it gives CAFSTKRVDEQYF.

The chain links TRBV10-3 to TRBJ1-5, with D unclear. The CDR3 has 12 amino acids. Germline CDR1 is ENHRY and CDR2 is SYGVKD. The V end lost 6 bases, the J end lost 7 bases, and 10 bases lay between the germline ends. The CDR3 DNA reads TGTGCCATCAGCGGAGGGAACCAGCCCCAGCATTTT. This sequence encodes CAISGGNQPQHF.

V is TRBV27 and J is TRBJ2-3, with TRBD2 as a possible D gene (5 bases). CDR3 length: 17 residues. Per germline, CDR1 MNHEY and CDR2 SMNVEV (reference sequence). The V end was cut by 0 bases, the J end by 3 bases, with 16 bases between. The CDR3 spells CASSLSREGGLTDTQYF. The CDR3 coding sequence is TGTGCCAGCAGTTTATCCCGCGAGGGCGGACTTACAGATACGCAGTATTTT.